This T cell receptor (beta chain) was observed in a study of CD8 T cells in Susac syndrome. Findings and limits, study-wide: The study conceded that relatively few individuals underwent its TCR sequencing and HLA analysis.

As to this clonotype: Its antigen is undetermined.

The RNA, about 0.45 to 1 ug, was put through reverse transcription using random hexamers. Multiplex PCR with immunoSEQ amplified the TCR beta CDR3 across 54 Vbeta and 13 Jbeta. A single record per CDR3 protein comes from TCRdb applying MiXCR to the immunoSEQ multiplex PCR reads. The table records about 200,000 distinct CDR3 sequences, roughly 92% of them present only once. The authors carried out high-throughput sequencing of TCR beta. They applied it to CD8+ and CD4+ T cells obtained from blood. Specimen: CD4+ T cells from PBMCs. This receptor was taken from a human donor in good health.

In DNA form, the CDR3 reads TGTGCCAGCAGCTCATGGGGATCGGGTCAGCCCCAGCATTTT. This sequence encodes CASSSWGSGQPQHF. The gene calls are TRBV5-4 and TRBJ1-5; no clear D. Germline V CDR1 and CDR2: SGHNT, YYREEE (reference sequence). Trimming took off 3 bases at V and 6 bases at J, with 13 bases between the two ends. The CDR3 is 14 amino acids.